The clone carrying this TCR beta chain was seen more than once but under ten times. Its antigen is unknown. The data were taken from a study of response to subunit inactivated influenza vaccine. TCRdb fed the RT-PCR reads into MiXCR, producing one record per CDR3 protein. The top ten hold around 13% of the sample, which has 500,000 to 600,000 distinct CDR3 sequences, over 10% seen once. Study findings and constraints: With each seasonal influenza vaccination, the authors suggested, few new T cells are recruited.

The sample in question was PBMCs from blood, obtained 40 to 50 days after vaccination. The source of this sequence is a man in his fifties or sixties who received an inactivated influenza vaccine.

CDR3 region: CASSYRTGNSPLHF. CDR3 DNA sequence: TGTGCCAGCAGTTACCGGACAGGAAATTCACCCCTCCACTTT. The gene calls are TRBV27 and TRBJ1-6, with 7 bases matching TRBD1. This CDR3 has 14 residues. The germline CDR1 and CDR2 sequences are MNHEY and SMNVEV (reference sequence). V lost 4 bases to trimming and J lost 7 bases; unmatched junction nucleotides: 4.